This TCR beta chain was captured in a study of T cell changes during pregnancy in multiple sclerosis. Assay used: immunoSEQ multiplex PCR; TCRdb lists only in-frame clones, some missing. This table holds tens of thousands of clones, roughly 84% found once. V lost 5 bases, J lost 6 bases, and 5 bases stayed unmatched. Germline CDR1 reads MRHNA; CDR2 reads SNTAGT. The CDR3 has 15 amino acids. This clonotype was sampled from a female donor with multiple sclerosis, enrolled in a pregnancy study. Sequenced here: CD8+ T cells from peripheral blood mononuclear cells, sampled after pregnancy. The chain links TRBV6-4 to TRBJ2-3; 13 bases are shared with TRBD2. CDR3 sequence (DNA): TGTGCCAGCAGTATACTAGCGGGAGGGCAGGATACGCAGTATTTT. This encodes CASSILAGGQDTQYF.